Shown below are 21 T cell receptor beta chains from a single sample sequenced in a study of T cell repertoires in cytomegalovirus infection (dated by TCRdb to the late 2010s). TCRdb records Illumina HiSeq 1500 as the sequencer. TCRdb redid the processing of the public reads, applying fastp at Q25 and MiXCR, and retained in-frame beta chains. CDR3 protein sequences are deduplicated, and each keeps its most common genes and DNA. Within this sample are 200,000 to 300,000 distinct CDR3 sequences, with around 8.7% of them counted one time only. Approximately 15% of the sample is taken by the ten largest. Sequencing input: PBMCs. All receptors come from a human donor in good health (CMV status not recorded). Some clones in this sample may be carry-over from other donors' samples.

V usage is TRBV29-1 and J usage is TRBJ1-2, with D possibly matching TRBD1 (6 bases). The CDR3 sequence is 12 residues long. The germline CDR1 and CDR2 sequences are SQVTM and ANQGSEA. The V gene lost 3 bases and the J gene lost 7 bases, with 12 bases spanning the gap. In DNA, the CDR3 is TGCAGCGTTGATACAGGGCTAGTTGGCTACACCTTC. Its protein product is CSVDTGLVGYTF.

This clonotype was detected ten times or more. This rearrangement joins TRBV20-1 to TRBJ1-5; TRBD1 matches at 8 bases. The CDR3 is 12 residues long. Germline V gives CDR1 DFQATT, CDR2 SNEGSKA (reference sequence). With V trimmed by 5 bases and J by 4 bases, 1 base remained unmatched. The CDR3 DNA follows: TGCAGTGCTGGACAGGGAAATCAGCCCCAGCATTTT. It yields the protein CSAGQGNQPQHF.

The chain couples TRBV30 to TRBJ1-5; D is unclear. CDR1 is GTSNPN, CDR2 SVGIG, per germline (reference sequence). V lost 3 bases to trimming and J lost 1 base, with 7 bases between them. The CDR3 consists of 13 residues. This chain's CDR3 is CAWRAESNQPQHF. In DNA, the CDR3 is TGTGCCTGGAGGGCCGAGAGCAATCAGCCCCAGCATTTT.

This clonotype was seen at least ten times. The chain joins TRBV7-8 to TRBJ2-7; D perhaps matches TRBD2 (6 bases). The V gene's germline CDR1 is SGHVS and CDR2 FQNEAQ. This CDR3 is 16 amino acids long. V gave up 6 bases and J gave up 0 bases, with 18 bases separating them. CDR3 DNA sequence: TGTGCCAGCAGTCAACCGAGGGAGGAGGGCTCCTACGAGCAGTACTTC. This translates into CASSQPREEGSYEQYF.

A few counts support this clonotype. J is TRBJ2-4 and V is TRBV5-6; a possible D gene is TRBD2 (6 bases). The length of the CDR3 is 15 residues. CDR1 SGHDT and CDR2 YYEEEE come from the germline V gene. Between the trimmed V and J ends, which lost 4 bases and 2 bases, there was a span of 13 bases. CDR3 nucleotide sequence: TGTGCCAGCAGCGGGTTAGCGGCGCCCAAAAACATTCAGTACTTC. Translating it yields CASSGLAAPKNIQYF.

Many counts were recorded for this clonotype. The rearrangement joins TRBV7-2 to TRBJ2-3; tentatively, D is TRBD1 (6 bases). CDR1 is SGHTA and CDR2 is FQGNSA in the germline V gene. V was clipped by 5 bases and J by 4 bases, with 16 bases between them. The CDR3 is made up of 15 amino acids. The CDR3 coding sequence is TGTGCCAGCAGCCGACCAGGGGTGGGGGCAGATACGCAGTATTTT. Translating it yields CASSRPGVGADTQYF.

The chain links TRBV6-2 or TRBV6-3 to TRBJ2-4; D tentatively fits TRBD1 or TRBD2 (6 bases each). The CDR3 loop spans 13 amino acids. Trimming shortened V by 7 bases and J by 7 bases, and 14 bases separated the two germline ends. Germline V gene data show CDR1 as MNHEY and CDR2 as SVGEGT. CDR3 sequence (DNA): TGTGCCAGCACCGGGGGCGCTCCCAACATTCAGTACTTC. Residues: CASTGGAPNIQYF.

This clonotype was recorded at least ten times. The CDR3 is CASRFSGIVFF. The CDR3 coding sequence is TGTGCCAGCAGGTTTAGCGGGATCGTGTTCTTC. This rearrangement joins TRBV11-2 to TRBJ2-1; 8 bases align to TRBD2. CDR3 length: 11 amino acids. CDR1 and CDR2 (germline): SGHAT, FQNNGV. V gave up 6 bases and J gave up 15 bases; unmatched junction bases: 7.

This chain uses TRBV11-2 with TRBJ1-2; TRBD1 aligns across 7 bases. J gave up 6 bases and V 4 bases, and 5 bases lay outside the gene matches. Per the germline V gene, CDR1 is SGHAT and CDR2 is FQNNGV. The CDR3 runs to 13 residues. For the CDR3, the DNA is TGTGCCAGCAGCTCGCCTCAGGGGGATGGCTACACCTTC. Protein sequence: CASSSPQGDGYTF.

This clonotype was found a few times. The rearrangement uses TRBV18 and TRBJ1-4, with 8 bases matching TRBD1. The V gene end was trimmed by 1 base and the J gene end by 8 bases; junction bases not matched to a gene: 9. The CDR3 contains 16 residues. Germline loops: CDR1 KGHSH, CDR2 LQKENI. The CDR3 bases are TGTGCCAGCTCACCACGCCCGGACAGGGCAGGCGAAAAACTGTTTTTT. It encodes CASSPRPDRAGEKLFF.

This clonotype was counted between two and nine times. The genes are TRBV2 and TRBJ2-3; no definite D call. V lost 7 bases and J 3 bases, leaving 14 bases between the germline ends. Germline V gene data show CDR1 as SNHLY and CDR2 as FYNNEI. The CDR3 sequence is 14 residues long. The CDR3 region is CASTPRLVTDTQYF. CDR3 nucleotide sequence: TGTGCCAGCACCCCGCGGCTAGTAACAGATACGCAGTATTTT. Based on the CDR3 plus reference TRBV2 and TRBJ2-3, the full variable domain is EPEVTQTPSHQVTQMGQEVILRCVPISNHLYFYWYRQILGQKVEFLVSFYNNEISEKSEIFDDQFSVERPDGSNFTLKIRSTKLEDSAMYFCASTPRLVTDTQYFGPGTRLTVL.

The sample holds many counts of this clonotype. The rearrangement uses TRBV7-8 and TRBJ2-1, with unresolved D. The V gene's germline CDR1 is SGHVS and CDR2 FQNEAQ. V lost 5 bases to trimming and J lost 2 bases, with 16 bases between them. The CDR3 is 16 amino acids. The CDR3 here is CASSPLRVRPYNEQFF. The CDR3 coding sequence is TGTGCCAGCAGCCCCCTTAGGGTACGACCCTACAATGAGCAGTTCTTC. Full variable domain (outside the CDR3, taken from reference TRBV7-8 and TRBJ2-1): GAGVSQSPRYKVAKRGQDVALRCDPISGHVSLFWYQQALGQGPEFLTYFQNEAQLDKSGLPSDRFFAERPEGSVSTLKIQRTQQEDSAVYLCASSPLRVRPYNEQFFGPGTRLTVL.

Only a few counts were recorded for this clonotype. The chain employs TRBV28 and TRBJ2-7; D is possibly TRBD1 (5 bases). Germline-derived CDR1 and CDR2 are MDHEN and SYDVKM. The CDR3 has 12 residues. The V and J ends lost 5 bases and 2 bases respectively, with 7 bases between them. In DNA form, the CDR3 reads TGTGCCAGCAGTGTGACAGCCTACGAGCAGTACTTC. Residues: CASSVTAYEQYF.

This clonotype was seen ten or more times. This sequence joins TRBV18 and TRBJ1-2; possibly TRBD1 for D (5 bases). The CDR3 is 17 residues long. From germline, CDR1 is KGHSH and CDR2 LQKENI. The V end lost 1 base, the J end lost 0 bases, and 15 bases lay between the germline ends. CDR3: CASSPRNTGTANYGYTF. As DNA, the CDR3 is TGTGCCAGCTCACCACGGAATACAGGAACAGCTAACTATGGCTACACCTTC.

In this sample, this clonotype turned up many times. The V call is TRBV20-1, the J call TRBJ1-2; D possibly corresponds to TRBD1 (6 bases). Germline V gives CDR1 DFQATT, CDR2 SNEGSKA (reference sequence). This CDR3 comprises 12 residues. V dropped 6 bases and J dropped 7 bases, with 15 bases sitting between them. This CDR3 is CSAAQGAPGYTF. In nucleotides, the CDR3 is TGCAGTGCCGCACAGGGTGCTCCTGGCTACACCTTC.

This clonotype was detected ten times or more. The chain's CDR3 is CASSARTGGAGNQPQHF. In DNA form, the CDR3 reads TGTGCCAGCAGCGCCAGGACAGGGGGCGCGGGCAATCAGCCCCAGCATTTT. The gene calls are TRBV7-2 and TRBJ1-5; 11 nucleotides agree with TRBD1. Unmatched junction bases numbered 8, after V lost 5 bases and J lost 2 bases. The CDR3 is 17 residues long. Germline V gives CDR1 SGHTA, CDR2 FQGNSA.

The table lists this clonotype with many counts. This chain connects TRBV7-3 to TRBJ2-7; D perhaps matches TRBD1 (5 bases). The CDR3 consists of 13 residues. V shed 8 bases and J shed 0 bases, with 11 bases lying between them. Germline V gene lookup returns CDR1 SGHTA and CDR2 FQGTGA. This chain's CDR3 is CASSKQDSYEQYF. In nucleotides, the CDR3 is TGTGCCAGCTCAAAACAGGACTCCTACGAGCAGTACTTC.

In this sample, this clonotype turned up many times. V usage is TRBV20-1 and J usage is TRBJ2-3; D is possibly TRBD1 (5 bases). CDR1 is DFQATT, CDR2 SNEGSKA, per germline (reference sequence). V lost 3 bases and J lost 0, with 10 bases in between. The CDR3 runs to 14 residues. The CDR3 is CSARGQVSTDTQYF. The CDR3, as DNA: TGCAGTGCTAGGGGGCAAGTTAGCACAGATACGCAGTATTTT.

V and J are TRBV12-3 or TRBV12-4 and TRBJ1-2; D perhaps matches TRBD1 (6 bases). Trimming left V 4 bases short and J 1 base short, with 10 bases between. The length of the CDR3 is 14 residues. DNA of the CDR3: TGTGCCAGCAGTTCTAGGGGGATTAACTATGGCTACACCTTC. Residues: CASSSRGINYGYTF.

The CDR3 nucleotides read TGCGCCAGCAGCATAGGGACAGCTACAGATACGCAGTATTTT. Translated: CASSIGTATDTQYF. V is TRBV4-1 and J is TRBJ2-3, with 7 bases lining up with TRBD1. Germline values: CDR1 MGHRA, CDR2 YSYEKL. CDR3 length equals 14 residues. With 5 bases clipped from V and 3 bases from J, the junction kept 5 bases outside the gene matches.

This sequence joins TRBV20-1 and TRBJ2-3; D not resolved. Germline lookup yields CDR1 DFQATT and CDR2 SNEGSKA (reference sequence). The length of the CDR3 is 13 residues. Trimming left V 0 bases short and J 9 bases short, with 13 bases between. CDR3 sequence (DNA): TGCAGTGCTAGAGATCTTGGGTGGATGACGCAGTATTTT. Its protein is CSARDLGWMTQYF.